These T cell receptor beta chains were read from a single sample in a study of blood T cell repertoires in COVID-19. The assay was immunoSEQ multiplex PCR, and TCRdb's table has in-frame clones only and misses some. The repertoire holds about 160,000 clones, almost 85% seen once, with around a fifth in the top ten. Specimen: peripheral blood. Every receptor here comes from a woman at least 80 years old with acute or convalescent COVID-19. CDR3s include the opening cysteine and the closing phenylalanine or tryptophan. The order of the fields is J gene, V gene, CDR3 protein.

TRBJ2-7 | TRBV6-1 | CASSEANSRKQYF
TRBJ2-4 | TRBV6-2/TRBV6-3 | CASSQGAFSNIQYF
TRBJ2-1 | TRBV7-7 | CASSGQGSNEQFF
TRBJ2-1 | TRBV3-1/TRBV3-2 | CASSQDLSGRGSYNEQFF
TRBJ1-4 | TRBV2 | CASSTIGDEKLFF
TRBJ2-1 | TRBV2 | CASSPREFNEQFF
TRBJ2-5 | TRBV7-9 | CASRPGPMASGNQETQYF
TRBJ1-1 | TRBV28 | CASRGQGNTEAFF
TRBJ2-1 | TRBV5-5 | CASSSGSLNNEQFF
TRBJ2-5 | TRBV2 | CASSRDRFQETQYF
TRBJ1-1 | TRBV21-1 | CASSIGPGTEAFF
TRBJ1-2 | TRBV11-2 | CASSFGGIGYGYTF
TRBJ1-1 | TRBV30 | CAWSKGASTEAFF
TRBJ2-5 | TRBV5-1 | CASSLDREQETQYF
TRBJ2-5 | TRBV5-4 | CASSFRAGEATETQYF
TRBJ1-1 | TRBV10-3 | CAISLGGKKNTEAFF
TRBJ2-1 | TRBV6-5 | CASRGTSGSIYEQFF
TRBJ2-7 | TRBV3-1/TRBV3-2 | CASSPFGGRAYEQYF
TRBJ2-7 | TRBV20-1 | CSARFNYEQYF
TRBJ1-1 | TRBV5-6 | CASSFMGGIEAFF
TRBJ2-1 | TRBV19 | CASSSRSSLPEQFF
TRBJ2-5 | TRBV29-1 | CSVEDYTASRGKGYQETQYF
TRBJ2-7 | TRBV6-5 | CASKGLGQGTEQYF
TRBJ1-2 | TRBV5-1 | CASSFGSGTGEQYAF
TRBJ1-1 | TRBV7-8 | CASSLGGTLNTEAFF
TRBJ1-2 | TRBV28 | CASSLPGANYGYTF
TRBJ1-1 | TRBV15 | CATSRVRTGATEAFF
TRBJ1-4 | TRBV30 | CAWSERNEKLFF
TRBJ2-7 | TRBV7-2 | CASSLSSGTTYEQYF
TRBJ2-2 | TRBV15 | CATSGRRYTGELFF
TRBJ2-2 | TRBV5-6 | CASSLSVTNTGELFF
TRBJ1-2 | TRBV29-1 | CSVLLGRGYTF
TRBJ2-1 | TRBV4-1 | CASSQDRTSFHDEQFF
TRBJ1-4 | TRBV19 | CASSITQRANEKLFF
TRBJ2-1 | TRBV7-2 | CASSLLASSYNEQFF
TRBJ2-1 | TRBV3-1/TRBV3-2 | CASSQLPLRHAYNEQFF
TRBJ2-1 | TRBV7-2 | CASSFGSPRYNEQFF
TRBJ1-6 | TRBV6-5 | CASSFRTGYNSPLHF
TRBJ2-1 | TRBV19 | CASSIHPGTSGRLYNEQFF
TRBJ2-3 | TRBV5-4 | CATAPQQGYTDTQYF
TRBJ2-1 | TRBV3-1/TRBV3-2 | CASSQDRGHHYNEQFF
TRBJ2-2 | TRBV5-1 | CASGQGNTGELFF
TRBJ2-1 | TRBV4-1 | CASSPWTSGIEQFF
TRBJ2-5 | TRBV7-2 | CASSLYQETQYF
TRBJ1-5 | TRBV19 | CASIGTGTGGFGNQPQHF
TRBJ1-2 | TRBV11-2 | CASSPTSPSGYTF
TRBJ2-6 | TRBV29-1 | CSVERPGGSGANVLTF